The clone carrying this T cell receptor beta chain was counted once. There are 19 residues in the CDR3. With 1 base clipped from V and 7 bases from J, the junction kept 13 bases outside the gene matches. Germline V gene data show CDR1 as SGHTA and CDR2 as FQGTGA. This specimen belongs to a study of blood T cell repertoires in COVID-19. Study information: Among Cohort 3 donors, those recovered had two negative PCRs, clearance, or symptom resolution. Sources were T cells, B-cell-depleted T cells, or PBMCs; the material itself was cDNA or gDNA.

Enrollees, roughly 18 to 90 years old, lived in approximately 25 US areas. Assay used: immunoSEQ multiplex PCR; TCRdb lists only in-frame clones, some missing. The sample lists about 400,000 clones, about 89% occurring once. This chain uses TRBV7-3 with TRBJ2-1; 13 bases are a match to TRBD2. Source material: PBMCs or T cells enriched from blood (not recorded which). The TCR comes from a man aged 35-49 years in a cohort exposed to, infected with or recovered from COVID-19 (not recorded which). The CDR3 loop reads CASSLNPPQLAGGQNEQFF. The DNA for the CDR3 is TGTGCCAGCAGCTTAAACCCTCCCCAACTAGCGGGAGGGCAAAATGAGCAGTTCTTC.